The 8 T cell receptor beta chains listed next were all sequenced from one sample in a study of blood T cell repertoires in COVID-19. Data came from immunoSEQ multiplex PCR; TCRdb stores just in-frame clones and leaves some out. Seen here are 90,000 to 150,000 clones, roughly 80% observed once, and the top ten hold 7.9%. What was sequenced was peripheral blood. The origin of the receptors is a human donor in a cohort sampled during active COVID-19.

As concerns this clone: This sample includes further DNA sequences coding for the same CDR3. The chain couples TRBV7-9 to TRBJ2-7; 8 bases are shared with TRBD2. The J segment lost 0 bases and the V segment lost 5 bases, leaving 0 bases of the junction unmatched. The germline V gene encodes CDR1 SEHNR and CDR2 FQNEAQ (reference sequence). The CDR3 covers 13 residues. DNA for the CDR3: TGTGCCAGCAGCAGCGGGAGCTCCTACGAGCAGTACTTC. It translates to CASSSGSSYEQYF.

The chain couples TRBV6-1 to TRBJ2-6, with D perhaps matching TRBD1 (6 bases). The germline CDR1 and CDR2 sequences are MNHNS and SASEGT. The CDR3 totals 17 residues. The germline V and J ends were trimmed by 3 bases and 2 bases, with 14 bases remaining between them. CDR3 amino acids: CASSDPGQTAGANVLTF. CDR3 nucleotides: TGTGCCAGCAGTGACCCGGGACAAACCGCTGGGGCCAACGTCCTGACTTTC.

The V gene is TRBV7-9, the J gene TRBJ2-7, with 9 bases that match TRBD2. From germline, CDR1 is SEHNR and CDR2 FQNEAQ (reference sequence). V shed 3 bases and J 7 bases; nucleotides not matched to a gene: 7. The CDR3 totals 14 residues. Here the CDR3 reads CASSLLAGQGEQYF. In nucleotides, the CDR3 is TGTGCCAGCAGCTTGCTAGCGGGGCAGGGGGAGCAGTACTTC.

The chain combines TRBV28 with TRBJ2-3, with 8 nucleotides matching TRBD2. V dropped 2 bases and J dropped 10; count of bases not matched to a gene: 11. The CDR3 runs to 15 residues. Germline assignment: CDR1 MDHEN and CDR2 SYDVKM. The CDR3 sequence: CASSLGGVAGRPQYF. In DNA form, the CDR3 reads TGTGCCAGCAGTTTAGGGGGGGTAGCGGGAAGGCCGCAGTATTTT.

The gene calls are TRBV18 and TRBJ1-2, with D maybe TRBD1 (5 bases). The V end was cut by 3 bases, the J end by 0 bases, with 14 bases between. Germline V gene data show CDR1 as KGHSH and CDR2 as LQKENI. This CDR3 has 16 residues. The CDR3: CASSPRDRSPNYGYTF. For the CDR3, the DNA is TGTGCCAGCTCACCGCGAGACAGATCCCCTAACTATGGCTACACCTTC.

This chain links TRBV5-8 with TRBJ1-2; the D is unclear. The CDR3 is 8 residues long. Germline V gene sequence: CDR1 SGHTS, CDR2 YDEGEE. In DNA, the CDR3 is TGTGGGGCGCATGGCTACACCTTC. Translation: CGAHGYTF.

V gene TRBV7-8 combines with J gene TRBJ1-1, with D maybe TRBD1 (5 bases). The CDR3 totals 13 residues. Trimming removed 1 base from V and 6 bases from J, with 9 bases in between. The germline CDR1 and CDR2 sequences are SGHVS and FQNEAQ. For the CDR3, the DNA is TGTGCCAGCAGCTTAGGTAGGGGTTCTGAAGCTTTCTTT. Amino acids: CASSLGRGSEAFF.

The chain couples TRBV5-6 to TRBJ1-3; D remains unclear. This CDR3 has 13 residues. Trimming pared 4 bases from V and 1 base from J, leaving 6 bases between. The V gene's germline CDR1 is SGHDT and CDR2 YYEEEE. In DNA form, the CDR3 reads TGTGCCAGCAGCCTGCAGTCTGGAAACACCATATATTTT. As protein: CASSLQSGNTIYF.